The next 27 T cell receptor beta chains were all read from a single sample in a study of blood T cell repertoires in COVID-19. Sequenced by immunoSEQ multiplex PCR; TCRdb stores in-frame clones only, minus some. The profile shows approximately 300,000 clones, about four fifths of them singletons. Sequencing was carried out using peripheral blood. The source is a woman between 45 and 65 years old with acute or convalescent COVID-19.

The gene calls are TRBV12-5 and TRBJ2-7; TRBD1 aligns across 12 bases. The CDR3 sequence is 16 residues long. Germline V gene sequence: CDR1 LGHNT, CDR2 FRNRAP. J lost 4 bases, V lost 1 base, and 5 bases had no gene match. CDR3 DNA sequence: TGTGCTAGTGGTTTGGGTGGGGACAGGGGGCTATACGAGCAGTACTTC. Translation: CASGLGGDRGLYEQYF.

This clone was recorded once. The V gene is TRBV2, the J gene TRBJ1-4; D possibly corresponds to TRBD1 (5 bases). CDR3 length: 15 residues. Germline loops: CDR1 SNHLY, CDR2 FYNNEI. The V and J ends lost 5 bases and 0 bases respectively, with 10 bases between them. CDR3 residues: CASSRQFTTNEKLFF. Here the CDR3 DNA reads TGTGCCAGCAGTCGACAGTTTACAACTAATGAAAAACTGTTTTTT. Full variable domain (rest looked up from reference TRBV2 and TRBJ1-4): EPEVTQTPSHQVTQMGQEVILRCVPISNHLYFYWYRQILGQKVEFLVSFYNNEISEKSEIFDDQFSVERPDGSNFTLKIRSTKLEDSAMYFCASSRQFTTNEKLFFGSGTQLSVL.

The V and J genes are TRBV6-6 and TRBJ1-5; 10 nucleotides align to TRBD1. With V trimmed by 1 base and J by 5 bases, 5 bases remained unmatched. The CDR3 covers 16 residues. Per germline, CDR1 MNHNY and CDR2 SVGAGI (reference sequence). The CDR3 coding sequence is TGTGCCAGCAGTTACTTAGGACAGGGGGGCGATCAGCCCCAGCATTTT. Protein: CASSYLGQGGDQPQHF.

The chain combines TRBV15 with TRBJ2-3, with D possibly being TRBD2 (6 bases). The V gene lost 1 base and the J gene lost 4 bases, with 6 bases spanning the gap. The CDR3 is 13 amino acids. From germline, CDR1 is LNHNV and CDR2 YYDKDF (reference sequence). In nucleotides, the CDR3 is TGTGCCACCAGCAGAGGGGGGGCAGATACGCAGTATTTT. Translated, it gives CATSRGGADTQYF.

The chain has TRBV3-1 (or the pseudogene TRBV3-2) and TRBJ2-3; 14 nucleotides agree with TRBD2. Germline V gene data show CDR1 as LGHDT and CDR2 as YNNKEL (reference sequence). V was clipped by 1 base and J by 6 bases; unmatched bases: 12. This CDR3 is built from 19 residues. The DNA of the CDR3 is TGTGCCAGCAGCCAAGTACACCCTGGACTAGCGGGAGGAGGGGATACGCAGTATTTT. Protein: CASSQVHPGLAGGGDTQYF.

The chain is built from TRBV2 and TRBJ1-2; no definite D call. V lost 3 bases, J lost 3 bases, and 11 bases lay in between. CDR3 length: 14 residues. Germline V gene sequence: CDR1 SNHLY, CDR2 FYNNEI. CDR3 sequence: CASSEGGKYYGYTF. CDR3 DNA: TGTGCCAGCAGTGAGGGAGGGAAATACTATGGCTACACCTTC.

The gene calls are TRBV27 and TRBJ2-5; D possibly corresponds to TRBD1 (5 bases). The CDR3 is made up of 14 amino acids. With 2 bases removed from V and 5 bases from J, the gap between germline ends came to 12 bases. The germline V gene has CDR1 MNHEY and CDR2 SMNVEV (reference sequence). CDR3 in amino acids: CASSLLGAMETQYF. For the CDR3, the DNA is TGTGCCAGCAGTTTACTAGGGGCAATGGAGACCCAGTACTTC.

The CDR3 sequence: CASRPSSSGNTIYF. In nucleotides, the CDR3 is TGTGCCAGCAGGCCAAGTAGTTCTGGAAACACCATATATTTT. The chain joins TRBV27 to TRBJ1-3, with no clear D. This CDR3 region has 14 residues. Per the germline V gene, CDR1 is MNHEY and CDR2 is SMNVEV (reference sequence). The V end was cut by 6 bases, the J end by 1 base, with 10 bases between.

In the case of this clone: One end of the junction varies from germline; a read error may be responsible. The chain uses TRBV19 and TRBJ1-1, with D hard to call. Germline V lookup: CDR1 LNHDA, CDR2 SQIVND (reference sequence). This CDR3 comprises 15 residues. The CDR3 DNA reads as TGTGCCAGTAGTTTAGACTCGATAGTGAACACTGAAGCTTTCTTT. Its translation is CASSLDSIVNTEAFF.

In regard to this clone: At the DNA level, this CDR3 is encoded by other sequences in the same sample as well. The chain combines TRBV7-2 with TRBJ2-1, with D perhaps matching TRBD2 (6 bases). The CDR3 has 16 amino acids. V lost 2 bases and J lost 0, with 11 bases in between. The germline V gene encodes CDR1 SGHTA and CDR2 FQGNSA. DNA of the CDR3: TGTGCCAGCAGCTTACAATCCGGGAGCTCCTACAATGAGCAGTTCTTC. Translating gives CASSLQSGSSYNEQFF.

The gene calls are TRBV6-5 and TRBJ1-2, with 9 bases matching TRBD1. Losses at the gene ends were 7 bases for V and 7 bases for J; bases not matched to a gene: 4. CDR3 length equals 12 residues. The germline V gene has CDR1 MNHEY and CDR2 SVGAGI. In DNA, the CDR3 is TGTGCCAGCACCGGGGACAGGGCTGGCTACACCTTC. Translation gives CASTGDRAGYTF.

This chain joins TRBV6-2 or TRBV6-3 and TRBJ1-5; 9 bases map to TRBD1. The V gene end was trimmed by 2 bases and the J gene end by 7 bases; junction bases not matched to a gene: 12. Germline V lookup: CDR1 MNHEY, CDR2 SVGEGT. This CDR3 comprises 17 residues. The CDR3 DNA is TGTGCCAGCAGTTACGTCCCTCGACAGGGGGATTACCAGCCCCAGCATTTT. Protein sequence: CASSYVPRQGDYQPQHF.

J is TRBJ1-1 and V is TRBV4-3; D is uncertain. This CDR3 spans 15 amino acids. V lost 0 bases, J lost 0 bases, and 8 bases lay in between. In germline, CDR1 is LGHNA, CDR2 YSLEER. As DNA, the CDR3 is TGCGCCAGCAGCCAAGATCCGGGATTGAACACTGAAGCTTTCTTT. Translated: CASSQDPGLNTEAFF.

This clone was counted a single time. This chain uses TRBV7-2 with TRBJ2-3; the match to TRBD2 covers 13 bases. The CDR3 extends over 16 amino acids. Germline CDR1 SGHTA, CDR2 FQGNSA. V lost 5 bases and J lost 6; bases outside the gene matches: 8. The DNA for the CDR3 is TGTGCCAGCAGCCCCACTAGCGGGAGGGGGGACGATACGCAGTATTTT. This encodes CASSPTSGRGDDTQYF. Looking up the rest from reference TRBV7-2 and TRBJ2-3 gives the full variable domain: GAGVSQSPSNKVTEKGKDVELRCDPISGHTALYWYRQSLGQGLEFLIYFQGNSAPDKSGLPSDRFSAERTGGSVSTLTIQRTQQEDSAVYLCASSPTSGRGDDTQYFGPGTRLTVL.

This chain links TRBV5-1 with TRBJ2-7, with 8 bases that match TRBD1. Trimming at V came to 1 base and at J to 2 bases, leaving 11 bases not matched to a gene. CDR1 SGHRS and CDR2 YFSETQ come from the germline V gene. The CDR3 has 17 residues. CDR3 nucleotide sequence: TGCGCCAGCAGCTTGAATCCGGGACAGGTAATAACCTACGAGCAGTACTTC. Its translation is CASSLNPGQVITYEQYF.

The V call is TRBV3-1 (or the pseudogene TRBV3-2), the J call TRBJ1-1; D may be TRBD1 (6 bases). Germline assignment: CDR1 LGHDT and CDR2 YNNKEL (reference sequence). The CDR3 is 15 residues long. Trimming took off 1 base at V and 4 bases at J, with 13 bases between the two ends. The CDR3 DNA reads TGTGCCAGCAGCCAAGTAATGGGAGGGGGCACTGAAGCTTTCTTT. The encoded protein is CASSQVMGGGTEAFF.

The CDR3 region is CASSQVPSSGNTIYF. The CDR3 region has the DNA TGCGCCAGCAGCCAAGTGCCGAGCTCTGGAAACACCATATATTTT. This chain uses TRBV4-1 with TRBJ1-3; unclear D gene. The CDR3 totals 15 residues. V dropped 1 base and J dropped 0 bases, with 7 bases sitting between them. Germline V gene lookup returns CDR1 MGHRA and CDR2 YSYEKL.

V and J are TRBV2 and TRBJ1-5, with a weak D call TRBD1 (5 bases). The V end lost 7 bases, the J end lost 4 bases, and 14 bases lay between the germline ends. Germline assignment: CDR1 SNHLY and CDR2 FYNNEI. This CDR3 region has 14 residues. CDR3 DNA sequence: TGTGCCAGCACCCCCGGGGAGGGGAATCAGCCCCAGCATTTT. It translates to CASTPGEGNQPQHF.

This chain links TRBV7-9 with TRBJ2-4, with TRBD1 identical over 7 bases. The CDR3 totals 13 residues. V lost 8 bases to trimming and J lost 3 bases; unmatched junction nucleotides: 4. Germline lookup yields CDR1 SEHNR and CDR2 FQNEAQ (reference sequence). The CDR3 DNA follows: TGTGCCAGCTCGACAGGGTTCAAAAACATTCAGTACTTC. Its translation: CASSTGFKNIQYF.

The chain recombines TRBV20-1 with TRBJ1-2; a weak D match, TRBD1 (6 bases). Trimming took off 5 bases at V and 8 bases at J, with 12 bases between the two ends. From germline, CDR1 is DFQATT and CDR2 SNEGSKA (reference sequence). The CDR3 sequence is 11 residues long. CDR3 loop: CSASDSLGYTF. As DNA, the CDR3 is TGCAGTGCTTCGGACAGTCTAGGCTACACCTTC.

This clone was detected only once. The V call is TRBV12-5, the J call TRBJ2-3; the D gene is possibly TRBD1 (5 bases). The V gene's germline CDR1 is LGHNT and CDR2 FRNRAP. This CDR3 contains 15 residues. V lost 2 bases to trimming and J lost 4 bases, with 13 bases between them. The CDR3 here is CASGLWQGSADTQYF. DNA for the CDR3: TGTGCTAGTGGTTTGTGGCAGGGTAGTGCAGATACGCAGTATTTT. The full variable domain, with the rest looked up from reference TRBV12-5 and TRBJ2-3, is DARVTQTPRHKVTEMGQEVTMRCQPILGHNTVFWYRQTMMQGLELLAYFRNRAPLDDSGMPKDRFSAEMPDATLATLKIQPSEPRDSAVYFCASGLWQGSADTQYFGPGTRLTVL.

The CDR3 bases are TGCGCCAGCAAGATGGGGAGATGGGACTATGGCTACACCTTC. Translating gives CASKMGRWDYGYTF. The chain has TRBV10-1 and TRBJ1-2; no clear D gene. This CDR3 has 14 residues. CDR1 and CDR2 from the germline V gene are WNHNN and SYGVQD (reference sequence). The germline V and J ends were trimmed by 7 bases and 3 bases, with 15 bases remaining between them.

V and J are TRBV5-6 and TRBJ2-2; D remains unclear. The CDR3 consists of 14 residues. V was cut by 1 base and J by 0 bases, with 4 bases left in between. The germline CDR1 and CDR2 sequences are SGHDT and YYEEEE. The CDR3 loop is CASSLTANTGELFF. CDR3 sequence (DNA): TGTGCCAGCAGCTTGACAGCGAACACCGGGGAGCTGTTTTTT.

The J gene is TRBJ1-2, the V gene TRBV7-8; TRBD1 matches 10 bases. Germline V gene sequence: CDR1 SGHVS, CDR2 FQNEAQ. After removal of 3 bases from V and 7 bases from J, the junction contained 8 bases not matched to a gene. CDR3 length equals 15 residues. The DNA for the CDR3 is TGTGCCAGCAGCTTGGGGGCGGGGACAGGGGTTGGCTACACCTTC. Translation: CASSLGAGTGVGYTF.

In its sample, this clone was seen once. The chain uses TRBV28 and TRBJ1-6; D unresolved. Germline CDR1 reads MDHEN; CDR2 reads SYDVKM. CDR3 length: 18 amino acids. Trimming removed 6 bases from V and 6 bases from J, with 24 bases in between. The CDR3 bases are TGTGCCAGCAGCGATATGGATCTTTGGGCACTCTTTAATTCACCCCTCCACTTT. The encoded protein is CASSDMDLWALFNSPLHF. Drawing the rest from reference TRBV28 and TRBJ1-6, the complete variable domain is DVKVTQSSRYLVKRTGEKVFLECVQDMDHENMFWYRQDPGLGLRLIYFSYDVKMKEKGDIPEGYSVSREKKERFSLILESASTNQTSMYLCASSDMDLWALFNSPLHFGNGTRLTVT.

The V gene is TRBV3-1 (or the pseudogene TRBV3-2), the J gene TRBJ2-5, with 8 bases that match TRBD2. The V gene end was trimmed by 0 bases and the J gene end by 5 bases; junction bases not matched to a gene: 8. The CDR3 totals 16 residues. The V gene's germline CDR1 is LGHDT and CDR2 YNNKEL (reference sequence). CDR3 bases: TGTGCCAGCAGCCAAGAGGGACGGGGGGGGATGGAGACCCAGTACTTC. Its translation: CASSQEGRGGMETQYF.

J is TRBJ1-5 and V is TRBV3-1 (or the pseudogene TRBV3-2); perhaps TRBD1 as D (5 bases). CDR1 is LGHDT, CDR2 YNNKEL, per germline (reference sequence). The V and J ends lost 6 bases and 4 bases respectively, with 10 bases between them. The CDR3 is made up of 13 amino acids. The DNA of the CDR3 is TGTGCCAGCAGTCGACAGTCTAATCAGCCCCAGCATTTT. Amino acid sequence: CASSRQSNQPQHF.